This T cell receptor (beta chain) was sequenced for a study of cytomegalovirus exposure and HLA in healthy donors. Findings and caveats of the study: As a later analysis showed, a missense DCLRE1C variant was linked to trimming of TCR beta V- and J-genes. Among donors in an Asian-associated ancestry cluster, a later analysis reportedly found fewer N-insertions than the approximately 670-donor mean. Some V segments could not be told apart, so they were left out, TRBV6-2 and TRBV6-3 among them.

The table lists this clone with a few counts. Its specificity is unknown. The CDR3 covers 17 residues. J was trimmed by 5 bases and V by 0 bases; bases with no gene match: 9. The V gene's germline CDR1 is SGHRS and CDR2 YFSETQ. Both 60 Vbeta primers and 13 Jbeta primers went into the PCR. TCRdb keeps only in-frame clones here, not all; method: immunoSEQ multiplex PCR. The table has about 90,000 clones, approximately 90% seen once. When sampled, the donors appeared nominally healthy, though they likely had unrecorded immune exposures. Source material: PBMCs. The origin of this receptor is a man younger than 35 in good health and CMV-seronegative. The chain has TRBV5-1 and TRBJ2-1; 9 bases are shared with TRBD2. CDR3 in amino acids: CASSLEWRLAENNEQFF. As DNA, the CDR3 is TGCGCCAGCAGCTTGGAGTGGAGACTAGCGGAAAACAATGAGCAGTTCTTC.